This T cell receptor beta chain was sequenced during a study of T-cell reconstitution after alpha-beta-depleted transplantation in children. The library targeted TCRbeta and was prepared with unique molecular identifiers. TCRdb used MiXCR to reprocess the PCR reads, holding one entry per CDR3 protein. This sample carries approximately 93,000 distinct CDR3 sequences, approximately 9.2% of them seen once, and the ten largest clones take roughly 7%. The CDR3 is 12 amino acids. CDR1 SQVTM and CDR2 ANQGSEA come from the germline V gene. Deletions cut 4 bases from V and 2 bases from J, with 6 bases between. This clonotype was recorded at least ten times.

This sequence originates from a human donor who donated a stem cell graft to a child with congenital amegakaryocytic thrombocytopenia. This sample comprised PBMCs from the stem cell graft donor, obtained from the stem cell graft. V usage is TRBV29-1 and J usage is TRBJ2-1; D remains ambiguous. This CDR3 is CSVGNAYNEQFF. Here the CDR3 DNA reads TGCAGCGTTGGTAATGCCTACAATGAGCAGTTCTTC.